The 8 T cell receptor beta chains below come from one sample, sequenced in a study of T cell repertoires in cytomegalovirus infection. A single record per CDR3 protein comes from TCRdb applying MiXCR to the reads. The data hold around 94,000 distinct CDR3 sequences, with 16% observed a single time. Sequencing input: PBMCs. The receptors stem from a human donor in good health (CMV status not recorded). Some clones in this sample may be carry-over from other donors' samples.

This clonotype was seen more than once but under ten times. The V gene is TRBV6-8, the J gene TRBJ1-1; perhaps TRBD1 as D (6 bases). The CDR3 loop spans 14 amino acids. The germline V and J ends were trimmed by 8 bases and 5 bases, with 18 bases remaining between them. Germline CDR1 reads MNHGY; CDR2 reads SAAAGT. The CDR3 nucleotides are TGTGCCAGCGGTCGAAGGTGGGGGCGGACTGAAGCTTTCTTT. Translation gives CASGRRWGRTEAFF.

This chain connects TRBV18 to TRBJ1-1; TRBD1 might be the D (5 bases). V was clipped by 1 base and J by 6 bases, with 6 bases between them. CDR1 is KGHSH, CDR2 LQKENI, per germline. This CDR3 region has 12 residues. CDR3 nucleotides: TGTGCCAGCTCACCACGGGGCTCTGAAGCTTTCTTT. It encodes CASSPRGSEAFF.

The rearrangement links TRBV2 to TRBJ1-5, with TRBD1 matching 10 bases. Germline CDR1 and CDR2: SNHLY and FYNNEI. This CDR3 is built from 14 residues. Trimming removed 6 bases from V and 6 bases from J; junction bases left unmatched: 5. CDR3 DNA: TGTGCCAGCAGCCGGGACAGGGGAGGTCAGCCCCAGCATTTT. Protein product: CASSRDRGGQPQHF.

This clonotype was recorded at least ten times. The chain joins TRBV7-2 to TRBJ2-1; 9 nucleotides align to TRBD2. V was clipped by 5 bases and J by 8 bases; unmatched bases: 4. The length of the CDR3 is 13 residues. The germline V gene has CDR1 SGHTA and CDR2 FQGNSA. CDR3 protein: CASSPRGGDEQFF. The CDR3 DNA sequence: TGTGCCAGCAGCCCGCGGGGGGGCGATGAGCAGTTCTTC.

The rearrangement joins TRBV7-8 to TRBJ2-7; no firm D call. Per the germline V gene, CDR1 is SGHVS and CDR2 is FQNEAQ. The V gene lost 1 base and the J gene lost 0 bases, with 10 bases spanning the gap. The CDR3 extends over 15 amino acids. Here the CDR3 reads CASSLEIRPSYEQYF. Written as DNA, the CDR3 is TGTGCCAGCAGCTTAGAGATCCGTCCCTCCTACGAGCAGTACTTC.

This clonotype was picked up a small number of times. This sequence joins TRBV6-2 or TRBV6-3 and TRBJ2-1; 9 nucleotides match TRBD2. V lost 5 bases and J lost 2; bases outside the gene matches: 4. CDR3 length: 15 residues. The germline V gene encodes CDR1 MNHEY and CDR2 SVGEGT. The CDR3 DNA is TGTGCCAGCAGTCCCGGGACTAGCACCTACAATGAGCAGTTCTTC. Translation: CASSPGTSTYNEQFF.

The chain employs TRBV6-5 and TRBJ1-6; TRBD1 is a possible D gene (5 bases). Per germline, CDR1 MNHEY and CDR2 SVGAGI. The CDR3 is 14 amino acids. V lost 11 bases, J lost 7 bases, and 18 bases lay in between. The CDR3 DNA reads as TGTGCCCTCTGGCCGGGACGGGACAATTCACCCCTCCACTTT. It encodes CALWPGRDNSPLHF.

The CDR3 sequence: CASSFTGPQQYF. The CDR3, as DNA: TGTGCCAGCAGCTTCACCGGTCCTCAGCAGTACTTC. The genes are TRBV5-5 and TRBJ2-7; D gene unclear. V dropped 2 bases and J dropped 8 bases, with 11 bases sitting between them. This CDR3 comprises 12 residues. Germline V CDR1 and CDR2: SGHKS, YYEKEE (reference sequence).